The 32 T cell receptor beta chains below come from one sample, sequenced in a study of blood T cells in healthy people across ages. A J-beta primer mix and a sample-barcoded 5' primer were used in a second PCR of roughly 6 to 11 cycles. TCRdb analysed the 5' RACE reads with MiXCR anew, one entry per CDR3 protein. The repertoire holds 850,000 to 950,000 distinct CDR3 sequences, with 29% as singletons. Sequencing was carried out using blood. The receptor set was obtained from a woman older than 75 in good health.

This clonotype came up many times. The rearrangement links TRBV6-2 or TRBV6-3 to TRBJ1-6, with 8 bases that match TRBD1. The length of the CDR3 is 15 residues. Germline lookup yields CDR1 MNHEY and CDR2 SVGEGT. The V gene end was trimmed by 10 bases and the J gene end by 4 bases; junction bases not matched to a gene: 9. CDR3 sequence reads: CATFGQGLYNSPLHF. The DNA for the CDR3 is TGTGCCACCTTCGGACAGGGCTTGTATAATTCACCCCTCCACTTT.

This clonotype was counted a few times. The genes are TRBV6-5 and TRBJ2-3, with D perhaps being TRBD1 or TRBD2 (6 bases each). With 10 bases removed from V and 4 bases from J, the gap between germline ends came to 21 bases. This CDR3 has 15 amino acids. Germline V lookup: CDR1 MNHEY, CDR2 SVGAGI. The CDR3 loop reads CATRGGPPGADTQYF. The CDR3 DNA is TGTGCCACCAGAGGGGGGCCGCCGGGGGCAGATACGCAGTATTTT.

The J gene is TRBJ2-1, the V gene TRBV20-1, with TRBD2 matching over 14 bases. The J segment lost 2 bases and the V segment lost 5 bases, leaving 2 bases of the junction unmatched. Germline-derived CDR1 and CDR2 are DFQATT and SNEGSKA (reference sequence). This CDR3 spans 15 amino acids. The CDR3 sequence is CSAETSGGAYNEQFF. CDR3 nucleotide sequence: TGCAGTGCTGAGACTAGCGGGGGGGCCTACAATGAGCAGTTCTTC.

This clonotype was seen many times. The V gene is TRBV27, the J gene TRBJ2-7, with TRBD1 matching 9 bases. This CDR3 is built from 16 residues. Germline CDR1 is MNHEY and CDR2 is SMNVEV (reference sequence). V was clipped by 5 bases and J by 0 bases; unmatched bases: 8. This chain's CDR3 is CASSLTGTGFSYEQYF. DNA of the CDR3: TGTGCCAGCAGTCTAACCGGGACAGGGTTCTCCTACGAGCAGTACTTC.

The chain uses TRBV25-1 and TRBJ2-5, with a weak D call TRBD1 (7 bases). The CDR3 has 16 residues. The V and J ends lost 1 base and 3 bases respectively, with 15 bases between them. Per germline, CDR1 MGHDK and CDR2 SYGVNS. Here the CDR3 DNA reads TGTGCCAGCAGTGAATTCGTGGGCAGGGGGGAAGAGACCCAGTACTTC. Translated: CASSEFVGRGEETQYF.

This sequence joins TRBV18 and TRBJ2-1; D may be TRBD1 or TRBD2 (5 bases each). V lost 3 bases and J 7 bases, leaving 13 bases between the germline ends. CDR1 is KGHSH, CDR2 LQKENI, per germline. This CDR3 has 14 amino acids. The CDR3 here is CASSPQGRQNEQFF. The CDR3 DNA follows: TGTGCCAGCTCACCCCAGGGACGGCAAAATGAGCAGTTCTTC.

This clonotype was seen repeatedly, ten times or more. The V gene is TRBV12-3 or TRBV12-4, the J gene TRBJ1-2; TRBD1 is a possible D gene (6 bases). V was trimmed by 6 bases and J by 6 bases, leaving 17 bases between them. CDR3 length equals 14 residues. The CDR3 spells CASRETGKGDGYTF. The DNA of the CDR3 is TGTGCCAGCAGAGAAACAGGGAAGGGGGATGGCTACACCTTC.

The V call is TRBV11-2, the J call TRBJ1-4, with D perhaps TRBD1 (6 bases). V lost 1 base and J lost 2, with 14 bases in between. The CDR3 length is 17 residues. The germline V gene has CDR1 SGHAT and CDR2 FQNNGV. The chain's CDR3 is CASSLGTGGQTNEKLFF. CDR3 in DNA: TGTGCCAGCAGCTTAGGCACGGGGGGCCAGACTAATGAAAAACTGTTTTTT.

The CDR3 DNA sequence: TGTGCCAGCAGCCCCCAACTACAGGGGAGGGAGGATGAAAAACTGTTTTTT. This gives the protein CASSPQLQGREDEKLFF. The chain is built from TRBV7-9 and TRBJ1-4; 7 bases fit TRBD1. Germline values: CDR1 SEHNR, CDR2 FQNEAQ (reference sequence). The CDR3 extends over 17 amino acids. V trimming: 5 bases; J trimming: 6 bases; junction bases outside the gene matches: 15.

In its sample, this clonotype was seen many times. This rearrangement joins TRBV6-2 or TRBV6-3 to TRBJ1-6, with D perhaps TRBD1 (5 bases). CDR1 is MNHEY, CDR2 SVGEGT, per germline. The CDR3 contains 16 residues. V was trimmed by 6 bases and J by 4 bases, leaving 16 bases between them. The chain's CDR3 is CASSPSQGEYNSPLHF. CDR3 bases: TGTGCCAGCAGCCCCTCGCAGGGAGAGTATAATTCACCCCTCCACTTT.

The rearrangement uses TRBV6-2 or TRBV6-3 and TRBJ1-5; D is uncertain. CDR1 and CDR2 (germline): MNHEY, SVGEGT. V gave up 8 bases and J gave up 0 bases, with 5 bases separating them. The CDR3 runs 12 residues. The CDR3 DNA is TGTGCCAGCGCTCCTAGCAATCAGCCCCAGCATTTT. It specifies CASAPSNQPQHF.

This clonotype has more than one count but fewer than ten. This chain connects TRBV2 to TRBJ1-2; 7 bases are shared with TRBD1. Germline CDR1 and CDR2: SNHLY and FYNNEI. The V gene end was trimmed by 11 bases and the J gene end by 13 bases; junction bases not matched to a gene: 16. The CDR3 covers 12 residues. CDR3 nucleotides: TGTGCCCCGGGCCGGGACAGCCTTATCCCCACCTTC. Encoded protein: CAPGRDSLIPTF.

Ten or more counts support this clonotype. CDR3 DNA sequence: TGTGCCAGCAGTTCAATCGGGACGCAATGGGGGGGTGAGCAGTTCTTC. It is translated as CASSSIGTQWGGEQFF. The genes are TRBV6-2 or TRBV6-3 and TRBJ2-1, with 7 bases lining up with TRBD2. The CDR3 length is 16 residues. The germline gives CDR1 MNHEY, CDR2 SVGEGT. The V gene end was trimmed by 4 bases and the J gene end by 9 bases; junction bases not matched to a gene: 15.

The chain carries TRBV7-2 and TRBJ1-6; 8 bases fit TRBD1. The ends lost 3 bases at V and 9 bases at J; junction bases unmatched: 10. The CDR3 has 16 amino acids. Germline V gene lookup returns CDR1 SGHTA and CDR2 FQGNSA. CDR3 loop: CASSFPGQENGSPLHF. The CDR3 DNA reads TGTGCCAGCAGCTTCCCGGGACAGGAGAACGGTTCACCCCTCCACTTT.

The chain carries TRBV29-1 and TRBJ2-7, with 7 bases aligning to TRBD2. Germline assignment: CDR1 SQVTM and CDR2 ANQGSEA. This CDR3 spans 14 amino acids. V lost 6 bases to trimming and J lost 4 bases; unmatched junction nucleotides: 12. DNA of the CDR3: TGCAGCGTATCATTAGGACTAGGAGGGTACGAGCAGTACTTC. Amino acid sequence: CSVSLGLGGYEQYF.

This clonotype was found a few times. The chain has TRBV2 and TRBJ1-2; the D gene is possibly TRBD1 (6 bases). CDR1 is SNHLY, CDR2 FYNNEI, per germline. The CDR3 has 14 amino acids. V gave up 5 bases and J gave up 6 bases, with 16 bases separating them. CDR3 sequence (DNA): TGTGCCAGCAGTATTTACAGGGAATCGGATGGCTACACCTTC. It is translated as CASSIYRESDGYTF.

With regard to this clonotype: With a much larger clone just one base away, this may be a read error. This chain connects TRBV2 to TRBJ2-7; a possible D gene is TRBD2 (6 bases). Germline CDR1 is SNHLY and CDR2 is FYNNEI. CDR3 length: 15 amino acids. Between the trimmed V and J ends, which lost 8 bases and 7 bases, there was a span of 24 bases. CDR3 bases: TGTGCCAGCGCCAACCGGGGGTTATCCTACAATGAGCAGTACTTC. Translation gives CASANRGLSYNEQYF.

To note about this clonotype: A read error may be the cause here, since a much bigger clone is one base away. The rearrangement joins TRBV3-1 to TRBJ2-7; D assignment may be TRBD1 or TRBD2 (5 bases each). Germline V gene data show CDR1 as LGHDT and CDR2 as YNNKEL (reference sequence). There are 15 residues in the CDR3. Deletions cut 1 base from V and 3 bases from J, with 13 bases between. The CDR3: CASSQGGARGYEQYF. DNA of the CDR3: TGTGCCAGCAGCCAAGGAGGGGCGCGAGGCTACGAGCAGTACTTC.

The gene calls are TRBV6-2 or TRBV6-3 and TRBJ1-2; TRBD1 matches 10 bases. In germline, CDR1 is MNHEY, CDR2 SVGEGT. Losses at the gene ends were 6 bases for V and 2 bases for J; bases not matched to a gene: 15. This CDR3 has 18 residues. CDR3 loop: CASRTSHGTGEGNYGYTF. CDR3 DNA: TGTGCCAGCAGGACCTCGCATGGGACAGGGGAAGGGAACTATGGCTACACCTTC.

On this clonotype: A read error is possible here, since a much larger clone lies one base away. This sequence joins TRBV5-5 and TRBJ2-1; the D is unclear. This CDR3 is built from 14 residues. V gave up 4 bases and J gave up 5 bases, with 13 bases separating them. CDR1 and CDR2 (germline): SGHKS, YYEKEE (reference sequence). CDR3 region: CASSRETPDNEQFF. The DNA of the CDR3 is TGTGCCAGCAGCCGCGAGACACCCGACAATGAGCAGTTCTTC.

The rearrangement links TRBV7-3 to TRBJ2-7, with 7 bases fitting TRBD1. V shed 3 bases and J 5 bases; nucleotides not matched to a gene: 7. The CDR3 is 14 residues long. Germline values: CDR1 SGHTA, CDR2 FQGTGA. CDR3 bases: TGTGCCAGCAGCTTGAGGGGGCCTACTGACGAGCAGTACTTC. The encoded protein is CASSLRGPTDEQYF.

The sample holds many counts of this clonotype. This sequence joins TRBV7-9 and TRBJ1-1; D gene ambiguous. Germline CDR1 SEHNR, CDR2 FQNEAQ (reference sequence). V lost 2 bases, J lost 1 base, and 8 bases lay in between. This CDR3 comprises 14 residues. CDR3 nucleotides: TGTGCCAGCAGCTTACAAGCAGGGAACACTGAAGCTTTCTTT. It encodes CASSLQAGNTEAFF.

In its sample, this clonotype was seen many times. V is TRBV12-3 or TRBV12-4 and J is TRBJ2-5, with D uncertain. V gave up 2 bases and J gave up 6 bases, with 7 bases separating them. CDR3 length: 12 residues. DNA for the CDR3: TGTGCCAGCAGTTTACGACCTAAGACCCAGTACTTC. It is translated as CASSLRPKTQYF.

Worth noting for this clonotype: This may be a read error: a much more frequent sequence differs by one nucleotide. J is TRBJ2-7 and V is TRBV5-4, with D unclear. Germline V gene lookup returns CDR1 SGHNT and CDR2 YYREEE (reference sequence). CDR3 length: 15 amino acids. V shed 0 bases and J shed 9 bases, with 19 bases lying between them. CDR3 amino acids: CASSLDSVQGMGQYF. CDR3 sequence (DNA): TGTGCCAGCAGCTTGGACTCAGTGCAAGGGATGGGGCAGTACTTC.

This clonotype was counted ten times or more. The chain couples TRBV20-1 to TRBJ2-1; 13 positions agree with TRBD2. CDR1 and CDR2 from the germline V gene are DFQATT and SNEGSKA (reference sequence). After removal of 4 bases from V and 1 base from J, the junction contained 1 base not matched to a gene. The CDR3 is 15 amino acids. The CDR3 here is CSAKTSGGSYNEQFF. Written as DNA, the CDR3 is TGCAGTGCTAAGACTAGCGGGGGGTCCTACAATGAGCAGTTCTTC.

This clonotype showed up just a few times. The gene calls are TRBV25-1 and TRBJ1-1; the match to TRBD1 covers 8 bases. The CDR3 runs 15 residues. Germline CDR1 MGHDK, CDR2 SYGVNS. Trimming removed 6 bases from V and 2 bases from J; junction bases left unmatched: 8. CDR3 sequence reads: CASRVPGQVNTEAFF. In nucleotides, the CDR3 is TGTGCCAGCAGAGTGCCGGGACAGGTCAACACTGAAGCTTTCTTT.

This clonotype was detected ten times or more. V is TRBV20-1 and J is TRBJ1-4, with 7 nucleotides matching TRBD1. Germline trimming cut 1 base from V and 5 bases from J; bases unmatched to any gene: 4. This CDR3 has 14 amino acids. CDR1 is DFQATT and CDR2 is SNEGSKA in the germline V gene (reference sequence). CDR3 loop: CSARAGGANEKLFF. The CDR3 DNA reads TGCAGTGCTAGAGCAGGGGGTGCGAATGAAAAACTGTTTTTT.

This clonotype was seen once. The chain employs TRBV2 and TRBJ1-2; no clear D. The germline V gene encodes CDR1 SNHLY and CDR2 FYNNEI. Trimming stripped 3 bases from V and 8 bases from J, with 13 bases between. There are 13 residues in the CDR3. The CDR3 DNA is TGTGCCAGCAGTGATAAGATCCAAGGCGGCTACACCTTC. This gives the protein CASSDKIQGGYTF.

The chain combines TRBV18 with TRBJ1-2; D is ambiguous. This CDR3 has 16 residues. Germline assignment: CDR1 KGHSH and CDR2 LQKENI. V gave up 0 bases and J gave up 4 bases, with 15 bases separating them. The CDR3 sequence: CASSPPSLPVGYGYTF. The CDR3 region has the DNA TGTGCCAGCTCACCACCTTCGCTGCCTGTCGGCTATGGCTACACCTTC.

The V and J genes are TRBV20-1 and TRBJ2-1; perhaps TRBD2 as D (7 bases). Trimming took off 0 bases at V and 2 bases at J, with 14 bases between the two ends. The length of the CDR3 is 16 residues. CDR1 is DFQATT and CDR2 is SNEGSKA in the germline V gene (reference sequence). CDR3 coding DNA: TGCAGTGCTAGAGATCAAAGGGGGGGGACCTACAATGAGCAGTTCTTC. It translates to CSARDQRGGTYNEQFF.

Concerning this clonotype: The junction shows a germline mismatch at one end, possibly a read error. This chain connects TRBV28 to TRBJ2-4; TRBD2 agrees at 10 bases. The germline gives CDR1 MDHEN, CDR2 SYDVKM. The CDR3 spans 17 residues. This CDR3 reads CASSPLGRAGGENVQYF. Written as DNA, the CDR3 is TGTGCCAGCAGTCCCCTCGGACGAGCGGGGGGGGAAAACGTTCAGTACTTC. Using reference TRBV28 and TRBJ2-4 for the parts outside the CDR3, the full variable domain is DVKVTQSSRYLVKRTGEKVFLECVQDMDHENMFWYRQDPGLGLRLIYFSYDVKMKEKGDIPEGYSVSREKKERFSLILESASTNQTSMYLCASSPLGRAGGENVQYFGAGTRLSVL.

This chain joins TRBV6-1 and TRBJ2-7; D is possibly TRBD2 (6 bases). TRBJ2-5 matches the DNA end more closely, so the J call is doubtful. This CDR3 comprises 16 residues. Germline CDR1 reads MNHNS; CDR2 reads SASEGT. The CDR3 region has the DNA TGTGCCAGCCGCGGGGCGGTAGCACAACAAACGGGGACCCAGTACTTC. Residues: CASRGAVAQQTGTQYF.